A single sample gave rise to the 16 T cell receptor beta chains below, sequenced in a study of CD8 T cells in ankylosing spondylitis. The antigens of these receptors remain unknown. TCRdb passed the 5' RACE reads through MiXCR, listing each CDR3 protein once. The sample shows under 550,000 distinct CDR3 sequences, roughly 26% of them seen only once. Findings and limits, study-wide: Characteristic, it appeared, of ankylosing spondylitis blood was a TCR beta motif of eight highly homologous variants.

The sequenced sample consisted of blood, either unsorted or a sorted T cell fraction (not recorded which). Receptors were obtained from a male donor with ankylosing spondylitis.

The table lists this clonotype with a few counts. The chain links TRBV24-1 to TRBJ2-3, with unresolved D. Germline CDR1 KGHDR, CDR2 SFDVKD. The CDR3 length is 14 residues. V lost 4 bases to trimming and J lost 4 bases, with 11 bases between them. The CDR3 DNA reads TGTGCCACCAGTGACCTCTCAGAGTCAGATACGCAGTATTTT. Translation: CATSDLSESDTQYF.

The chain couples TRBV20-1 to TRBJ1-5; D is uncertain. The CDR3 loop spans 13 amino acids. Trimming pared 7 bases from V and 0 bases from J, leaving 10 bases between. Germline V gene lookup returns CDR1 DFQATT and CDR2 SNEGSKA (reference sequence). CDR3 amino acids: CSVTALSNQPQHF. CDR3 nucleotide sequence: TGCAGTGTTACGGCCCTTAGCAATCAGCCCCAGCATTTT.

In this sample, this clonotype turned up many times. Its ends do not fully match the called genes, so a read error is possible. The CDR3 bases are TGTGCCAGCTCACTGGGTGCCAATCAGCCCCAGCATTTT. This gives the protein CASSLGANQPQHF. The V call is TRBV5-1, the J call TRBJ1-5; D gene ambiguous. Looked up from germline, CDR1 is SGHRS and CDR2 is YFSETQ. The CDR3 spans 13 residues.

The chain is built from TRBV29-1 and TRBJ1-1; a weak D match, TRBD1 (6 bases). This CDR3 spans 13 amino acids. Trimming cost V 2 bases and J 5 bases, with 12 bases left between them. In germline, CDR1 is SQVTM, CDR2 ANQGSEA. In DNA form, the CDR3 reads TGCAGCGTTGAAAGCAGGGGTTTGACTGAAGCTTTCTTT. Residues: CSVESRGLTEAFF.

J is TRBJ2-7 and V is TRBV20-1; TRBD1 matches 7 bases. The length of the CDR3 is 17 residues. J was trimmed by 5 bases and V by 7 bases; bases with no gene match: 23. From germline, CDR1 is DFQATT and CDR2 SNEGSKA (reference sequence). Here the CDR3 reads CSVVQGTPKQCKNEQYV. The DNA for the CDR3 is TGCAGTGTAGTACAGGGGACCCCGAAGCAGTGCAAGAACGAGCAGTACGTC.

In this sample, this clonotype turned up a few times. The chain couples TRBV30 to TRBJ2-5, with D hard to call. The CDR3 spans 14 residues. Germline V gene data show CDR1 as GTSNPN and CDR2 as SVGIG (reference sequence). Deletions cut 4 bases from V and 2 bases from J, with 14 bases between. The CDR3 coding sequence is TGTGCCTGGACGACGGGTGGCAGTCAAGAGACCCAGTACTTC. Translated, it gives CAWTTGGSQETQYF. The whole variable domain, remainder taken from reference TRBV30 and TRBJ2-5, is SQTIHQWPATLVQPVGSPLSLECTVEGTSNPNLYWYRQAAGRGLQLLFYSVGIGQISSEVPQNLSASRPQDRQFILSSKKLLLSDSGFYLCAWTTGGSQETQYFGPGTRLLVL.

There are a few counts of this clonotype. This chain joins TRBV5-1 and TRBJ2-1; D is perhaps TRBD2 (6 bases). This CDR3 region has 16 residues. Trimming pared 0 bases from V and 8 bases from J, leaving 18 bases between. Germline V CDR1 and CDR2: SGHRS, YFSETQ. CDR3 nucleotides: TGCGCCAGCAGCTTGGGGACCGGAGGGATAGGCGATGAGCAGTTCTTC. This codes for CASSLGTGGIGDEQFF.

This clonotype was recorded at least ten times. The V and J genes are TRBV7-8 and TRBJ1-1, with TRBD1 as a possible D gene (5 bases). Germline loops: CDR1 SGHVS, CDR2 FQNEAQ. Trimming left V 3 bases short and J 9 bases short, with 14 bases between. The CDR3 totals 13 residues. This chain's CDR3 is CASSFGTYEKAFF. CDR3 bases: TGTGCCAGCAGCTTCGGGACCTATGAAAAAGCTTTCTTT.

This chain joins TRBV30 and TRBJ1-1; 9 bases match TRBD1. The ends lost 4 bases at V and 1 base at J; junction bases unmatched: 1. The CDR3 spans 13 residues. Germline values: CDR1 GTSNPN, CDR2 SVGIG (reference sequence). The CDR3 coding sequence is TGTGCCTGGATGGGACAGGGGAACACTGAAGCTTTCTTT. Its protein product is CAWMGQGNTEAFF.

This clonotype showed up just a few times. V gene TRBV12-3 or TRBV12-4 combines with J gene TRBJ2-1; 12 nucleotides agree with TRBD2. The length of the CDR3 is 14 residues. The V and J ends lost 6 bases and 12 bases, in that order; junction bases with no gene match: 9. The CDR3 DNA follows: TGTGCCAGCAGCCTGACGGGACTAGCGGGTGGGCAGTTCTTC. Residues: CASSLTGLAGGQFF.

This chain links TRBV11-2 with TRBJ1-2; a possible D gene is TRBD1 (5 bases). The germline gives CDR1 SGHAT, CDR2 FQNNGV. Between the trimmed V and J ends, which lost 7 bases and 7 bases, there was a span of 10 bases. The CDR3 sequence is 11 residues long. The CDR3 sequence is CASKGRGGYTF. The DNA of the CDR3 is TGTGCCAGCAAGGGGAGGGGTGGCTACACCTTC.

The chain is built from TRBV20-1 and TRBJ2-5, with 7 bases fitting TRBD1. V shed 0 bases and J 2 bases; nucleotides not matched to a gene: 6. The germline gives CDR1 DFQATT, CDR2 SNEGSKA (reference sequence). This CDR3 has 15 residues. CDR3 nucleotide sequence: TGCAGTGCTAGAGATCGGGGACAGTCGCAAGAGACCCAGTACTTC. It yields the protein CSARDRGQSQETQYF.

This chain uses TRBV12-3 or TRBV12-4 with TRBJ1-1; D is possibly TRBD1 (6 bases). V was trimmed by 4 bases and J by 1 base, leaving 7 bases between them. There are 13 residues in the CDR3. The CDR3 DNA reads as TGTGCCAGCAGTTGGACAGAGAACACTGAAGCTTTCTTT. Translating gives CASSWTENTEAFF.

This clonotype was observed a few times. The rearrangement uses TRBV5-1 and TRBJ1-4; 9 bases are shared with TRBD1. With V trimmed by 4 bases and J by 8 bases, 6 bases remained unmatched. This CDR3 has 14 residues. Germline V gives CDR1 SGHRS, CDR2 YFSETQ. The chain's CDR3 is CASSPRTGAEKLFF. CDR3 coding DNA: TGCGCCAGCAGCCCAAGGACAGGGGCCGAAAAACTGTTTTTT.

The rearrangement links TRBV5-1 to TRBJ2-1; 9 bases align to TRBD2. Germline V gene sequence: CDR1 SGHRS, CDR2 YFSETQ. This CDR3 has 17 residues. Losses at the gene ends were 4 bases for V and 0 bases for J; bases not matched to a gene: 8. The CDR3 DNA is TGCGCCAGCAGCAGGCGGACTAGCGCTACCTCCTACAATGAGCAGTTCTTC. The encoded protein is CASSRRTSATSYNEQFF.

The table lists this clonotype with a few counts. The gene calls are TRBV11-2 and TRBJ2-2, with D possibly being TRBD1 (6 bases). The CDR3 has 15 amino acids. Per the germline V gene, CDR1 is SGHAT and CDR2 is FQNNGV. Trimming cost V 5 bases and J 1 base, with 11 bases left between them. CDR3 loop: CASSQQGGNTGELFF. CDR3 DNA sequence: TGTGCCAGCAGCCAACAGGGCGGGAACACCGGGGAGCTGTTTTTT. Together with reference TRBV11-2 and TRBJ2-2, the CDR3 gives the full variable domain: EAGVAQSPRYKIIEKRQSVAFWCNPISGHATLYWYQQILGQGPKLLIQFQNNGVVDDSQLPKDRFSAERLKGVDSTLKIQPAKLEDSAVYLCASSQQGGNTGELFFGEGSRLTVL.